Listed below are T cell receptor beta chains from one sample, sequenced in a study of PD-L1 blockade in urothelial cancer. TCRdb's table, derived via immunoSEQ multiplex PCR, lists solely in-frame clones and lacks some. Of 70,000 to 75,000 clones listed, under 90% were seen once; the top ten hold around 4.8%. The source material was PBMCs, sampled around atezolizumab (anti-PD-L1) treatment. The receptors were sampled from a man in his sixties or seventies with urothelial cancer. CDR3s include the opening cysteine and the closing phenylalanine or tryptophan.

TRBV27	TRBJ1-5	CASSPVTGSGNQPQHF
TRBV2	TRBJ2-1	CASSDRTAYNEQFF
TRBV28	TRBJ1-1	CASSLNGGVGMNTEAFF
TRBV9	TRBJ2-1	CASSSRLAGAYNEQFF
TRBV30	TRBJ2-3	CAWSVRGFTDTQYF
TRBV27	TRBJ2-1	CASSTQTGSFYNEQFF
TRBV9	TRBJ2-5	CASSVWGGLEETQYF
TRBV6-5	TRBJ2-7	CASRLAAGFPVEQYF
TRBV6-1	TRBJ1-5	CASSEGGGAFMSQHF
TRBV6-5	TRBJ2-2	CASRNQGTGELFF
TRBV5-1	TRBJ2-5	CASSLAAGALETQYF
TRBV4-1	TRBJ2-1	CASSPRGLRDYNEQFF
TRBV10-2	TRBJ2-5	CASGYGLAGEGETQYF
TRBV7-9	TRBJ2-1	CASRSTGGSNEQFF
TRBV6-5	TRBJ2-3	CASSVAGATDTQYF
TRBV29-1	TRBJ2-5	CSVNSGLAETQYF
TRBV5-4	TRBJ2-7	CASSSNDGRPSHEQYF
TRBV2	TRBJ2-1	CASSLQGANYNEQFF
TRBV7-9	TRBJ2-3	CASRRTGRDTDTQYF
TRBV5-8	TRBJ1-5	CASSRRTAYSNSNQPQHF
TRBV7-2	TRBJ2-3	CASSPGLAPTQYF
TRBV30	TRBJ2-6	CAWSVLSGANVLTF
TRBV14	TRBJ2-2	CASSQIGRGRGDGFVGELFF
TRBV5-5	TRBJ1-1	CASSSGQGAEAFF
TRBV7-2	TRBJ2-7	CASSLEGEGRSWYF
TRBV5-1	TRBJ2-7	CASSLNQGAYEQYF
TRBV6-1	TRBJ2-1	CASTPSGRVSEQFF
TRBV7-2	TRBJ1-2	CASSFDPKGGYTF
TRBV28	TRBJ1-2	CASSLGPPSGGYTF
TRBV5-1	TRBJ2-7	CASSRSTGGSSYEQYF
TRBV2	TRBJ2-2	CASSEARAQGGAGELFF
TRBV6-5	TRBJ2-3	CASSRGTGDTDTQYF
TRBV18	TRBJ2-7	CASSPSSWTSPLYEQYF
TRBV6-1	TRBJ1-3	CASSAAGNTIYF
TRBV7-9	TRBJ2-1	CASSLAGEGGHNEQFF
TRBV19	TRBJ1-4	CASSAAEKLFF
TRBV7-9	TRBJ2-1	CASSTEGLAGEQFF
TRBV7-9	TRBJ2-1	CASSLVPRGLYNEQFF
TRBV19	TRBJ2-1	CASSPSGSSYNEQFF
TRBV7-7	TRBJ2-1	CASSKREGSYNEQFF
TRBV11-2	TRBJ1-3	CASSQSGYGQGRENTIYF
TRBV28	TRBJ2-7	CASSFRLAGGSFSYEQYF
TRBV6-4	TRBJ2-7	CASSRLAGVGEQYF
TRBV29-1	TRBJ1-5	CSVGDRAGQPQHF
TRBV6-1	TRBJ1-2	CASSAHGKGGYTF
TRBV5-6	TRBJ2-1	CASSFVPRGEQFF
TRBV5-4	TRBJ2-7	CASSLDRAGEQYF
TRBV6-5	TRBJ1-2	CASSPDSRRGYTF
TRBV28	TRBJ1-1	CASRYTGGRPEAFF